Presented here are 32 T cell receptor beta chains from one specimen sequenced in a study of CD8+CD57+ T cells in acquired aplastic anemia (dated by TCRdb to 2016 to 2019). Patients chosen for sequencing had shown expansion of CD8+CD57+ cells by flow cytometry. The sequencer listed for this sample is Illumina HiSeq 2000. Profiling of TCR beta VDJ combinations and CDR3 sequences used genomic DNA as the template. TCRdb reran the public reads through fastp at Q25 and MiXCR, keeping productive beta chains. When rows share a CDR3 protein, they turn into one entry using the most common DNA and genes. This sample is represented by more than 250,000 distinct CDR3 sequences; roughly 82% of them were singletons. Around 40% of the sample is in the top ten clones. Sequences were obtained from sorted CD4+, CD8+, or CD8+CD57+ T cells (not recorded which) from PBMCs. The receptor source for this set is a human donor with aplastic anemia.

V and J are TRBV7-2 and TRBJ2-7, with D tentatively TRBD2 (5 bases). The CDR3 extends over 18 amino acids. The V end lost 0 bases, the J end lost 1 base, and 19 bases lay between the germline ends. CDR1 and CDR2 from the germline V gene are SGHTA and FQGNSA. Here the CDR3 reads CASSLAGDGDTHSYEQYV. The CDR3, as DNA: TGTGCCAGCAGCTTAGCGGGAGACGGCGATACGCATTCCTACGAGCAGTACGTC.

Comments on this clonotype: At one boundary the junction diverges from the germline segment, which might be a read error. The V and J genes are TRBV13 and TRBJ2-3, with D possibly TRBD1 on 6 matching bases. The germline V gene has CDR1 PRHDT and CDR2 FYEKMQ (reference sequence). CDR3 length: 14 residues. For the CDR3, the DNA is TGTGCCAGCAGCGTAGACAGGAGGACAGATACACAGTATTTT. Its translation is CASSVDRRTDTQYF.

This chain connects TRBV7-3 to TRBJ1-5, with D possibly matching TRBD1 (6 bases). Germline lookup yields CDR1 SGHTA and CDR2 FQGTGA. CDR3 length equals 13 residues. V was pared by 4 bases and J by 6 bases, with 10 bases between. Written as DNA, the CDR3 is TGTGCCAGCAGCTATGGCAGGGGTCAGCCCCAGCATTTT. Protein sequence: CASSYGRGQPQHF.

This clonotype was detected only once. At one end, the junction sequence differs from germline, possibly due to a read error. Here the CDR3 DNA reads TGTGCCAGCAGCATAGGTTGCGAGCAAGAGACCCAGCACTTC. Amino acid sequence: CASSIGCEQETQHF. The chain couples TRBV7-4 to TRBJ2-5; D is uncertain. The CDR3 runs to 14 residues. CDR1 is SGHVT and CDR2 is SQSDAQ in the germline V gene.

The chain uses TRBV7-9 and TRBJ1-1, with D perhaps TRBD1 (5 bases). Germline values: CDR1 SEHNR, CDR2 FQNEAQ (reference sequence). Trimming stripped 4 bases from V and 11 bases from J, with 26 bases between. This CDR3 contains 16 residues. The CDR3 loop reads CASSWTRDGLVYDAFF. As DNA, the CDR3 is TGTGCCAGCAGCTGGACTAGGGACGGGCTCGTATATGACGCTTTCTTT.

The genes are TRBV7-8 and TRBJ1-1; TRBD1 matches 7 bases. V trimming: 1 base; J trimming: 11 bases; junction bases outside the gene matches: 13. CDR1 and CDR2 (germline): SGHVS, FQNEAQ. This CDR3 has 15 amino acids. For the CDR3, the DNA is TGTGCCAGCAGCTTAGATCCGACAGGGAAAACCGTTGCTTTCTTT. Translated, it gives CASSLDPTGKTVAFF.

On this clonotype: One end of the junction does not line up with germline, which may come from a read error. The chain links TRBV9 to TRBJ2-2, with a possible D match to TRBD2 (5 bases). Germline lookup yields CDR1 SGDLS and CDR2 YYNGEE. The CDR3 has 14 residues. The CDR3, as DNA: TGTGCCAGCGGAGAGGCTGGGAGCATTCAGGAGTTCGTTTTT. Protein product: CASGEAGSIQEFVF.

As DNA, the CDR3 is TGTGCCAGCAGCTTAGATATGACCGGGGGGAGTGAAGCTTTCTTT. Translated, it gives CASSLDMTGGSEAFF. This chain joins TRBV7-9 and TRBJ1-1, with D possibly TRBD1 on 5 matching bases. Germline V gene sequence: CDR1 SEHNR, CDR2 FQNEAQ (reference sequence). The CDR3 has 15 amino acids. Trimming removed 1 base at V and 7 bases at J, with 16 bases between.

On this clonotype itself: The CDR3 carries no conserved terminal phenylalanine or tryptophan, so it likely arises from a read error. Because the CDR3's place on the DNA is in doubt, the DNA is left out and the CDR3 is given as listed by TCRdb. J is TRBJ1-2 and V is TRBV2; the table calls TRBD1, which could not be checked here. Germline CDR1 SNHLY, CDR2 FYNNEI. A total of 15 residues make up the CDR3, ends included. CDR3 protein: CASSFRQIAGYGYGS.

In regard to this clonotype: This CDR3 is missing its conserved last phenylalanine or tryptophan, likely due to a read error. The chain has TRBV7-8 and TRBJ2-3, with 7 bases that match TRBD1. The length of the CDR3 is 13 residues. From germline, CDR1 is SGHVS and CDR2 FQNEAQ. The chain's CDR3 is CASGLGGSHNQYY. The DNA for the CDR3 is TGTGCCAGCGGCTTAGGGGGCAGTCATAATCAGTATTAT.

The V gene is TRBV20-1, the J gene TRBJ1-5; D is perhaps TRBD1 (6 bases). Trimming stripped 2 bases from V and 2 bases from J, with 16 bases between. The CDR3 runs to 16 residues. CDR1 and CDR2 (germline): DFQATT, SNEGSKA (reference sequence). This CDR3 is CSARTRGAQGNQPQHF. In nucleotides, the CDR3 is TGCAGTGCTAGAACCCGGGGGGCACAGGGCAATCAGCCCCAGCATTTT.

This clonotype has only one observation. Because it lacks the conserved phenylalanine or tryptophan at the end, this CDR3 is likely a read error. It is unclear where the CDR3 begins or ends on the DNA, so no DNA is shown, and the CDR3 is as TCRdb lists it. CDR3: CASSFGSSGTRDE. The chain uses TRBV7-9 and TRBJ2-3; TRBD2, as called in the table, went unchecked against the DNA. The CDR3 length is 13 residues, termini included. CDR1 and CDR2 from the germline V gene are SEHNR and FQNEAQ (reference sequence).

The chain uses TRBV9 and TRBJ2-3, with D perhaps matching TRBD1 or TRBD2 (6 bases each). Looked up from germline, CDR1 is SGDLS and CDR2 is YYNGEE. V was trimmed by 3 bases and J by 9 bases, leaving 14 bases between them. The CDR3 covers 13 residues. The CDR3 region is CASSDGGTGTQYF. CDR3 nucleotides: TGTGCCAGCAGCGACGGGGGCACGGGGACGCAGTATTTT.

The J gene is TRBJ1-6, the V gene TRBV7-9; maybe TRBD1 (5 bases). The CDR3 length is 15 residues. Germline values: CDR1 SEHNR, CDR2 FQNEAQ (reference sequence). Trimming cost V 0 bases and J 13 bases, with 16 bases left between them. The chain's CDR3 is CASSLAREGLSPLHF. The CDR3 bases are TGTGCCAGCAGCTTAGCGCGGGAGGGGTTATCGCCCCTCCACTTT.

The chain employs TRBV12-3 or TRBV12-4 and TRBJ2-2; D unresolved. V lost 6 bases to trimming and J lost 6 bases, with 8 bases between them. CDR3 length equals 12 residues. The CDR3 DNA is TGTGCCAGCAGAGCAGTACCCGGGGAGCTGTTTTTT. Its protein product is CASRAVPGELFF.

The rearrangement links TRBV2 to TRBJ2-3; no definite D call. The CDR3 is 12 amino acids. Trimming pared 8 bases from V and 0 bases from J, leaving 6 bases between. The germline CDR1 and CDR2 sequences are SNHLY and FYNNEI. DNA of the CDR3: TGTGCCAGCGGGGTGAGCACAGATACGCAGTATTTT. Its translation is CASGVSTDTQYF.

This chain uses TRBV7-9 with TRBJ1-1; a possible D gene is TRBD1 (5 bases). V shed 6 bases and J shed 5 bases, with 13 bases lying between them. Germline values: CDR1 SEHNR, CDR2 FQNEAQ (reference sequence). There are 13 residues in the CDR3. The CDR3 bases are TGTGCCAGCAGGCGTGACGGGGGAACTGAAGCTTTCTTT. Its translation: CASRRDGGTEAFF.

About this clonotype: One end of the junction is discordant with germline, which a read error may explain. The chain combines TRBV9 with TRBJ2-3, with TRBD1 identical over 7 bases. The germline V gene encodes CDR1 SGDLS and CDR2 YYNGEE. The CDR3 is made up of 14 amino acids. This CDR3 is CASGSGGEKLSFDF. CDR3 nucleotide sequence: TGTGCCAGCGGGTCAGGGGGTGAAAAACTGTCTTTTGATTTT.

With regard to this clonotype: A junction boundary mismatches the germline segment, possibly from a read error. The chain combines TRBV7-9 with TRBJ2-5; D is undetermined. The CDR3 has 14 amino acids. From germline, CDR1 is SEHNR and CDR2 FQNEAQ (reference sequence). The CDR3 DNA sequence: TGTGCCACCAGCATTCACAGCGAGGAAGAGACCCAGTACTTC. The encoded protein is CATSIHSEEETQYF.

A note on this clonotype: No conserved phenylalanine or tryptophan ends this CDR3, so it is likely a read error. The DNA is omitted, as the CDR3 cannot be located on it reliably, and the CDR3 follows TCRdb's listing. The chain carries TRBV7-2 and TRBJ2-1. The length of the CDR3 is 14 amino acids, counting both ends. Germline CDR1 and CDR2: SGHTA and FQGNSA. CDR3 amino acids: CASSLGRGAPTSSI.

This clonotype showed up just a few times. This chain uses TRBV25-1 with TRBJ1-2; 11 bases agree with TRBD1. CDR1 and CDR2 from the germline V gene are MGHDK and SYGVNS. This CDR3 spans 15 amino acids. V dropped 3 bases and J dropped 7; count of bases not matched to a gene: 7. The CDR3 bases are TGTGCCAGCAGTGACGACAGGACAGGGGGCTTTGGCTACACCTTC. As protein: CASSDDRTGGFGYTF.

Worth noting for this clonotype: Its ends do not fully match the called genes, so a read error is possible. This rearrangement joins TRBV9 to TRBJ1-2; no definite D call. The CDR3 has 14 residues. Germline V CDR1 and CDR2: SGDLS, YYNGEE. The CDR3 bases are TGTGCCAGCAGCTCGGCAGGCGGAGGGCAAGATGAAGCCTTC. It codes for CASSSAGGGQDEAF.

This rearrangement joins TRBV7-9 to TRBJ2-1; D possibly uses TRBD1 or TRBD2 (6 bases each). The length of the CDR3 is 16 residues. Deletions cut 2 bases from V and 13 bases from J, with 24 bases between. The germline V gene encodes CDR1 SEHNR and CDR2 FQNEAQ (reference sequence). CDR3 in amino acids: CASSLFTGATSNYQFF. CDR3 nucleotides: TGTGCCAGCAGCTTATTTACGGGGGCAACTTCGAATTATCAGTTCTTC.

Note on this clonotype: At one end the junction does not follow the germline gene, possibly because of a read error. V is TRBV2 and J is TRBJ2-2; D uncertain. The CDR3 extends over 12 amino acids. Per the germline V gene, CDR1 is SNHLY and CDR2 is FYNNEI. The CDR3 sequence: CASGYVRADLLF. CDR3 nucleotides: TGTGCCAGCGGGTACGTGCGCGCGGATCTGCTGTTT.

A word on this clonotype: No conserved phenylalanine or tryptophan is present at the end of the CDR3, so a read error is the likely explanation. No DNA is shown, since the ends of the CDR3 on it are uncertain; the CDR3 is the one TCRdb lists. The chain links TRBV9 to TRBJ1-2; TRBD1 is taken as the D call from the table, unchecked against the DNA. Ends included, the CDR3 has 13 residues. Germline CDR1 SGDLS, CDR2 YYNGEE. The CDR3 loop is CASSAGGQCTDTL.

V and J are TRBV11-3 and TRBJ2-7, with D possibly being TRBD1 (5 bases). Germline V gene sequence: CDR1 SGHNT, CDR2 YENEEA. CDR3 length equals 14 residues. Trimming shortened V by 2 bases and J by 2 bases, and 10 bases separated the two germline ends. The CDR3 DNA reads TGTGCCAGCAGCTTACAGGGCACAGCCTACGAGCAGTACTTC. Its translation: CASSLQGTAYEQYF. Looking up the rest from reference TRBV11-3 and TRBJ2-7 gives the full variable domain: EAGVVQSPRYKIIEKKQPVAFWCNPISGHNTLYWYLQNLGQGPELLIRYENEEAVDDSQLPKDRFSAERLKGVDSTLKIQPAELGDSAVYLCASSLQGTAYEQYFGPGTRLTVT.

A remark on this clonotype: At one boundary the junction diverges from the germline segment, which might be a read error. The chain recombines TRBV7-2 with TRBJ1-2; TRBD1 is a possible D gene (5 bases). The germline V gene has CDR1 SGHTA and CDR2 FQGNSA. This CDR3 spans 13 amino acids. CDR3 nucleotide sequence: TGTGCCGGCAGCCCGGCGCGGGACCATGGCTACACCTTC. Its translation is CAGSPARDHGYTF.

The chain joins TRBV10-3 to TRBJ1-5, with D uncertain. V shed 6 bases and J shed 0 bases, with 6 bases lying between them. Germline V CDR1 and CDR2: ENHRY, SYGVKD. The CDR3 spans 13 residues. This CDR3 is CAIRDHSNQPQHF. In DNA, the CDR3 is TGTGCCATCAGGGACCATAGCAATCAGCCCCAGCATTTT.

The chain recombines TRBV9 with TRBJ1-1, with D unclear. The CDR3 has 15 residues. V was trimmed by 4 bases and J by 8 bases, leaving 21 bases between them. Germline V gives CDR1 SGDLS, CDR2 YYNGEE. This CDR3 reads CASSLDLSENNEAFF. For the CDR3, the DNA is TGTGCCAGCAGCTTAGACCTGTCAGAGAACAACGAAGCTTTCTTT.

This rearrangement joins TRBV20-1 to TRBJ1-1; no firm D call. Trimming took off 4 bases at V and 3 bases at J, with 6 bases between the two ends. This CDR3 region has 11 residues. Germline V lookup: CDR1 DFQATT, CDR2 SNEGSKA (reference sequence). CDR3 protein: CSATYYTEAFF. The CDR3 region has the DNA TGCAGTGCTACCTACTACACTGAAGCTTTCTTT.

The CDR3 loop is CASSLRLSGNQPQHF. In nucleotides, the CDR3 is TGTGCCAGCAGCTTACGGCTCTCGGGAAATCAGCCCCAGCATTTT. The rearrangement links TRBV11-3 to TRBJ1-5, with D hard to call. CDR3 length: 15 amino acids. V shed 2 bases and J shed 4 bases, with 12 bases lying between them. Germline values: CDR1 SGHNT, CDR2 YENEEA.

This clonotype was seen many times. The gene calls are TRBV6-5 and TRBJ1-3; possible D gene TRBD1, 6 bases. The CDR3 contains 16 residues. CDR1 and CDR2 from the germline V gene are MNHEY and SVGAGI. V lost 5 bases, J lost 0 bases, and 14 bases lay in between. The CDR3 sequence: CASSRAGAYSGNTIYF. The CDR3, as DNA: TGTGCCAGCAGTAGGGCAGGGGCCTACTCTGGAAACACCATATATTTT.